These 20 T cell receptor beta chains were all obtained from the same sample, sequenced in a study of blood T cell repertoires in COVID-19. Clones were sequenced by immunoSEQ multiplex PCR, and TCRdb holds only the in-frame ones, with some missing. The sample carries just over 60,000 clones, 70% to 85% recorded once. Sequencing was carried out using peripheral blood. The origin of the receptors is a woman aged 80 or over with active or convalescent COVID-19.

In this sample, this clone turned up once. The CDR3 sequence is CASSEDLLRLSTDTQYF. CDR3 bases: TGTGCCAGCAGTGAAGACTTATTGCGTTTGAGCACAGATACGCAGTATTTT. The V call is TRBV25-1, the J call TRBJ2-3, with D hard to call. There are 17 residues in the CDR3. The V end lost 2 bases, the J end lost 0 bases, and 15 bases lay between the germline ends. Germline values: CDR1 MGHDK, CDR2 SYGVNS.

The DNA of the CDR3 is TGCGCCAGCAGCTTGGGGAGTATGGGCACAGATACGCAGTATTTT. Protein product: CASSLGSMGTDTQYF. The J gene is TRBJ2-3, the V gene TRBV5-1, with D unresolved. Looked up from germline, CDR1 is SGHRS and CDR2 is YFSETQ. CDR3 length: 15 residues. Deletions cut 0 bases from V and 1 base from J, with 9 bases between.

This clone was detected only a few times. This chain links TRBV29-1 with TRBJ1-4; D is possibly TRBD1 (6 bases). CDR1 and CDR2 (germline): SQVTM, ANQGSEA. V lost 4 bases and J 6 bases, leaving 15 bases between the germline ends. The CDR3 runs 14 residues. The CDR3 region has the DNA TGCAGCGTTGGACATGGACAGTCCTATGAAAAACTGTTTTTT. Its protein product is CSVGHGQSYEKLFF. Full variable domain (missing parts from reference TRBV29-1 and TRBJ1-4): SAVISQKPSRDICQRGTSLTIQCQVDSQVTMMFWYRQQPGQSLTLIATANQGSEATYESGFVIDKFPISRPNLTFSTLTVSNMSPEDSSIYLCSVGHGQSYEKLFFGSGTQLSVL.

CDR3 protein: CASSVGGKETQYF. The CDR3 region has the DNA TGTGCCAGCAGCGTAGGAGGGAAAGAGACCCAGTACTTC. The gene calls are TRBV9 and TRBJ2-5; possible D gene TRBD2, 5 bases. Germline lookup yields CDR1 SGDLS and CDR2 YYNGEE. The CDR3 runs to 13 residues. The V gene lost 0 bases and the J gene lost 3 bases, with 6 bases spanning the gap.

Comments on this clone: Other DNA sequences within the sample encode an identical CDR3. This chain uses TRBV27 with TRBJ2-2; D is possibly TRBD2 (6 bases). Germline V gives CDR1 MNHEY, CDR2 SMNVEV (reference sequence). V lost 5 bases, J lost 5 bases, and 9 bases lay in between. The CDR3 sequence is 13 residues long. CDR3 DNA: TGTGCCAGCAGTCTGGGGGGAACCGGGGAGCTGTTTTTT. Translated, it gives CASSLGGTGELFF.

The chain employs TRBV27 and TRBJ2-2; TRBD1 agrees at 9 bases. Trimming at V came to 6 bases and at J to 5 bases, leaving 7 bases not matched to a gene. Germline CDR1 and CDR2: MNHEY and SMNVEV (reference sequence). The CDR3 runs to 15 residues. In DNA, the CDR3 is TGTGCCAGCAGGATACAGGGGGCTTGGACCGGGGAGCTGTTTTTT. Amino acid sequence: CASRIQGAWTGELFF.

This chain connects TRBV2 to TRBJ1-2; the D is unclear. The germline V gene has CDR1 SNHLY and CDR2 FYNNEI. Trimming took off 1 base at V and 4 bases at J, with 4 bases between the two ends. The CDR3 has 12 residues. The CDR3 region is CASSEGGYGYTF. CDR3 DNA sequence: TGTGCCAGCAGTGAAGGCGGCTATGGCTACACCTTC.

This clone was found once. The genes are TRBV7-3 and TRBJ2-2; TRBD1 aligns across 11 bases. The CDR3 spans 16 residues. The germline V gene encodes CDR1 SGHTA and CDR2 FQGTGA. Trimming cost V 1 base and J 6 bases; bases outside gene matches: 4. The CDR3 sequence: CASSLMGQGDSGELFF. The CDR3, as DNA: TGTGCCAGCAGCTTAATGGGACAGGGGGACTCCGGGGAGCTGTTTTTT.

For the CDR3, the DNA is TGTGCCAGCAGTTACACCCGGGACAAAGTCTATGGCTACACCTTC. It specifies CASSYTRDKVYGYTF. This rearrangement joins TRBV6-5 to TRBJ1-2, with D perhaps TRBD1 (6 bases). The CDR3 runs to 15 residues. Germline lookup yields CDR1 MNHEY and CDR2 SVGAGI. V lost 2 bases and J lost 4, with 14 bases in between.

This clone was recorded only once. This chain joins TRBV2 and TRBJ1-3; a weak D match, TRBD1 (6 bases). CDR3 length equals 15 residues. Germline assignment: CDR1 SNHLY and CDR2 FYNNEI. Trimming removed 7 bases at V and 4 bases at J, with 17 bases between. CDR3 residues: CASKYRAISGNTIYF. CDR3 DNA sequence: TGTGCCAGCAAGTACAGGGCGATATCGGGAAACACCATATATTTT.

The genes are TRBV29-1 and TRBJ1-4; TRBD1 agrees at 9 bases. Germline V gene sequence: CDR1 SQVTM, CDR2 ANQGSEA. The CDR3 is made up of 15 amino acids. The V and J ends lost 3 bases and 7 bases, in that order; junction bases with no gene match: 9. The CDR3 sequence is CSVDSLGQGGEKLFF. CDR3 DNA: TGCAGCGTTGATTCTCTGGGACAGGGAGGTGAAAAACTGTTTTTT.

The rearrangement links TRBV2 to TRBJ1-1, with a weak D call TRBD1 (6 bases). CDR1 is SNHLY, CDR2 FYNNEI, per germline. Between the trimmed V and J ends, which lost 6 bases and 7 bases, there was a span of 12 bases. The CDR3 sequence is 12 residues long. The CDR3 DNA sequence: TGTGCCAGCAGACAGGGTAGGTTTGAAGCTTTCTTT. It encodes CASRQGRFEAFF.

The chain carries TRBV6-5 and TRBJ1-2; no firm D call. Germline CDR1 reads MNHEY; CDR2 reads SVGAGI. Trimming took off 0 bases at V and 4 bases at J, with 15 bases between the two ends. This CDR3 is 16 amino acids long. In DNA form, the CDR3 reads TGTGCCAGCAGTTACTCGTTGGAGGGTCATGGCTATGGCTACACCTTC. Amino acids: CASSYSLEGHGYGYTF.

This sequence joins TRBV14 and TRBJ2-3, with TRBD2 matching over 15 bases. The length of the CDR3 is 16 residues. The germline CDR1 and CDR2 sequences are SGHDN and FVKESK. Unmatched junction bases numbered 2, after V lost 4 bases and J lost 3 bases. In DNA form, the CDR3 reads TGTGCCAGCAGCCGGACTAGCGGGGGGGCAACAGATACGCAGTATTTT. Its protein product is CASSRTSGGATDTQYF.

This chain uses TRBV2 with TRBJ2-1; tentative D call: TRBD1 (7 bases). V was clipped by 4 bases and J by 6 bases, with 10 bases between them. There are 13 residues in the CDR3. CDR1 and CDR2 from the germline V gene are SNHLY and FYNNEI. CDR3 in amino acids: CASSVQGGNEQFF. DNA for the CDR3: TGTGCCAGCAGTGTCCAGGGGGGCAATGAGCAGTTCTTC.

This clone was seen just once. The chain has TRBV6-5 and TRBJ1-2; D remains ambiguous. Germline V gives CDR1 MNHEY, CDR2 SVGAGI. The V and J ends lost 9 bases and 4 bases respectively, with 12 bases between them. The CDR3 length is 12 residues. Here the CDR3 reads CARFPTGYGYTF. The CDR3 coding sequence is TGTGCCAGATTCCCAACTGGCTATGGCTACACCTTC.

Of note for this clone: The sample carries other DNA sequences with the same CDR3. This chain uses TRBV3-1 (or the pseudogene TRBV3-2) with TRBJ2-7; D gene ambiguous. Trimming cost V 3 bases and J 4 bases, with 4 bases left between them. CDR1 and CDR2 from the germline V gene are LGHDT and YNNKEL (reference sequence). There are 11 residues in the CDR3. The CDR3 DNA sequence: TGTGCCAGCAGCCAGGCTTACGAGCAGTACTTC. Its translation: CASSQAYEQYF.

This clone came up many times. The chain links TRBV30 to TRBJ2-7, with D possibly being TRBD2 (6 bases). The V gene's germline CDR1 is GTSNPN and CDR2 SVGIG (reference sequence). V lost 4 bases to trimming and J lost 0 bases, with 7 bases between them. CDR3 length equals 12 residues. For the CDR3, the DNA is TGTGCCTGGACGCGGGACTCCTACGAGCAGTACTTC. It yields the protein CAWTRDSYEQYF.

A few counts support this clone. The chain recombines TRBV7-9 with TRBJ1-6; D possibly corresponds to TRBD1 (5 bases). Germline loops: CDR1 SEHNR, CDR2 FQNEAQ (reference sequence). Trimming shortened V by 1 base and J by 5 bases, and 6 bases separated the two germline ends. The CDR3 loop spans 14 amino acids. This CDR3 is CASSLGQNNSPLHF. The CDR3 nucleotides are TGTGCCAGCAGCTTAGGACAGAATAATTCACCCCTCCACTTT.

This clone was seen once. The chain has TRBV11-3 and TRBJ1-1; 10 bases are a match to TRBD1. V trimming: 5 bases; J trimming: 7 bases; junction bases outside the gene matches: 4. The CDR3 contains 13 residues. Germline V lookup: CDR1 SGHNT, CDR2 YENEEA. CDR3 loop: CASSTTGGGEAFF. The DNA of the CDR3 is TGTGCCAGCAGCACGACAGGGGGCGGTGAAGCTTTCTTT.